A selection of T cell receptor beta chains follows, all from one sample in a study of PD-1 blockade in classical Hodgkin lymphoma. Generated by immunoSEQ multiplex PCR, the TCRdb table keeps only in-frame clones and is missing some. The sample has 25,000 to 35,000 clones; 85% to 90% are singletons. Material: CD4+ T cells from blood, obtained before the fourth cycle of nivolumab. The receptor source for this set is a human donor with classical Hodgkin lymphoma. The CDR3 runs from the conserved cysteine through the conserved F or W. A D gene is named only where the DNA matches it firmly. Clone size is given for some rows only: seen once, a few or many times, or a class if the clone is expanded.

. | TRBJ1-1 | TRBV11-2 | . | TGTGCCAGCAGCTTGATCGGCGGGGCTTTCTTT | CASSLIGGAFF
. | TRBJ2-1 | TRBV25-1 | . | TGTGCCAGCAGTGACGTACTCCTAAATGAGCAGTTCTTC | CASSDVLLNEQFF
. | TRBJ1-1 | TRBV7-9 | . | TGTGCCAGCAGCTTAGGGGCCCCAGCTTTCTTT | CASSLGAPAFF
. | TRBJ2-3 | TRBV30 | . | TGTGCCTGGAGTAGGGGGACGGGTGATACGCAGTATTTT | CAWSRGTGDTQYF
. | TRBJ1-2 | TRBV7-2 | . | TGTGCCAGCAGCTTAGGGGGGAGAGGCTACACCTTC | CASSLGGRGYTF
. | TRBJ2-7 | TRBV6-1 | . | TGTGCCAGCAGTGAGGGCAGGGGTTTCTTCTACGAGCAGTACTTC | CASSEGRGFFYEQYF
. | TRBJ1-2 | TRBV5-6 | . | TGTGCCAGCAGCTTGGACCTGAGAGGGAACTATGGCTACACCTTC | CASSLDLRGNYGYTF
once | TRBJ2-1 | TRBV6-5 | . | TGTGCCAGCAGTTCCATAGGGACTGGCGGCGGTGAGCAGTTCTTC | CASSSIGTGGGEQFF
. | TRBJ2-7 | TRBV18 | . | TGTGCCAGCTCACCGAGGGTGAGCTCCTACGAGCAGTACTTC | CASSPRVSSYEQYF
. | TRBJ2-7 | TRBV28 | . | TGTGCCAGCACCCGACTTAGCGAGCAGTACTTC | CASTRLSEQYF
. | TRBJ2-5 | TRBV7-6 | TRBD2 | TGTGCCAGCAGCGAGGGACTAGCGGGGGAGACCCAGTACTTC | CASSEGLAGETQYF
. | TRBJ1-2 | TRBV5-6 | . | TGTGCCAGCAGCTCGGGGGCAGGGGGCTACACCTTC | CASSSGAGGYTF
. | TRBJ1-3 | TRBV6-5 | . | TGTGCCAGCAGTTACTCCGCTGGCACGGGGACCATATATTTT | CASSYSAGTGTIYF
few | TRBJ1-1 | TRBV2 | . | TGTGCCAGCAGTGAAGCGCCCAACACTGAAGCTTTCTTT | CASSEAPNTEAFF
. | TRBJ1-1 | TRBV6-6 | . | TGTGCCAGCAGTTACGAGGGGGGGCGGACTGAAGCTTTCTTT | CASSYEGGRTEAFF
. | TRBJ2-5 | TRBV5-1 | . | TGCGCCAGCAGCTTGGTAGGGGATTACCAAGAGACCCAGTACTTC | CASSLVGDYQETQYF
. | TRBJ2-1 | TRBV6-4 | . | TGTGCCAGCAGTGAAGGGCCTAGCTCCTACAATGAGCAGTTCTTC | CASSEGPSSYNEQFF
. | TRBJ1-5 | TRBV7-2 | . | TGTGCCAGCAGCTTAGAAGGGGGGGCTAGCAATCAGCCCCAGCATTTT | CASSLEGGASNQPQHF
. | TRBJ1-3 | TRBV5-1 | TRBD1 | TGCGCCAGCAGCTCCGGGACAGGGGGCGGACTCTCTGGAAACACCATATATTTT | CASSSGTGGGLSGNTIYF
. | TRBJ1-1 | TRBV7-2 | . | TGTGCCAGCAGCTTAGTGGTGGCAGGGAACACTGAAGCTTTCTTT | CASSLVVAGNTEAFF
. | TRBJ1-2 | TRBV4-1 | TRBD1 | TGCGCCAGCAGCCAAGGGTACTATGGGGACAGGGAAGGCTACACCTTC | CASSQGYYGDREGYTF
. | TRBJ2-1 | TRBV11-1 | . | TGTGCCAGCAGCTTAGTCGGGGGGCTGACGCGGAGCTCCTACAATGAGCAGTTCTTC | CASSLVGGLTRSSYNEQFF
. | TRBJ2-1 | TRBV11-3 | . | TGTGCCAGCAGCTTAGGTGGCTTACGCCGGGATGAGCAGTTCTTC | CASSLGGLRRDEQFF
. | TRBJ2-3 | TRBV6-1 | . | TGTGCCAGCAGCGAGGAAGATACGCAGTATTTT | CASSEEDTQYF
. | TRBJ2-7 | TRBV29-1 | . | TGCAGCGTTGCAAGAGGGGAACCCTACGAGCAGTACTTC | CSVARGEPYEQYF
. | TRBJ2-7 | TRBV28 | . | TGTGCCAGCCGGAGGTGGACAGCCTATTTCTACGAGCAGTACTTC | CASRRWTAYFYEQYF
. | TRBJ1-2 | TRBV5-1 | TRBD1 | TGCGCCAGCAGCTGGGACAGGGCAGCGTATGGCTACACCTTC | CASSWDRAAYGYTF
. | TRBJ2-7 | TRBV30 | TRBD2 | TGTGCCTGGAAGCTTTGGACTAGCGGGGGCGAGCAGTACTTC | CAWKLWTSGGEQYF
. | TRBJ2-2 | TRBV29-1 | . | TGCAGCGTGGGGAAGCGGCGGAACACCGGGGAGCTGTTTTTT | CSVGKRRNTGELFF
. | TRBJ1-5 | TRBV21-1 | . | TGTGCCAGACACAACACTCCCCAAACAGCTAGCAATCAGCCCCAGCATTTT | CARHNTPQTASNQPQHF
. | TRBJ2-5 | TRBV4-1 | TRBD1 | TGCGCCAGCAGCCAAGGTGGGACAGGTAAAGAGACCCAGTACTTC | CASSQGGTGKETQYF
. | TRBJ2-7 | TRBV6-5 | . | TGTGCCAGCAGTTATTATCAAAAGCCCTACGAGCAGTACTTC | CASSYYQKPYEQYF
. | TRBJ1-2 | TRBV6-1 | . | TGTGCCAGCAGTGAAGGGGAAGGCGGCTACACCTTC | CASSEGEGGYTF